Below, 20 T cell receptor beta chains from the same sample are listed, as sequenced in a study of T cell clonality in common variable immunodeficiency. Sequencing was performed with immunoSEQ multiplex PCR; in TCRdb, only in-frame clones are kept and a portion is missing. There are tens of thousands of clones in the sample, none observed a single time. The specimen was peripheral blood mononuclear cells. These receptors came from a person between 18 and 75 years old in good health.

This clone was counted a few times. At one end the junction does not follow the germline gene, possibly because of a read error. Read sequence stops 3 residues before the CDR3 end, and the germline J gene provides the missing end. This chain connects TRBV7-7 to TRBJ1-4, with TRBD1 matching 8 bases. CDR1 SSHAT and CDR2 FNYEAQ come from the germline V gene (reference sequence). CDR3 size: 13 residues. The CDR3 sequence is CASSAGTGEKLFF. The sequenced part of the CDR3 DNA is TGTGCTAGCAGCGCCGGGACAGGAGAAAAA.

Comment on this clone: The germline gene is not matched at one end of the junction; a read error may be the cause. The DNA ends 3 residues before the CDR3 does, and the rest of the CDR3 is filled in from the germline J gene. The V and J genes are TRBV6-1 and TRBJ2-7; the D gene is possibly TRBD1 (6 bases). Germline CDR1 and CDR2: MNHNS and SASEGT. The CDR3 runs 15 residues. The CDR3: CASREDRSSPYEQYF. The DNA read from the CDR3 is TGTGCCAGCAGAGAAGACAGGTCCAGCCCCTACGAG.

This clone was counted at least ten times. Coverage ceases 3 residues before the CDR3 finishes, and the germline J gene fills in the end. The V gene is TRBV23-1, the J gene TRBJ2-7; 7 bases align to TRBD1. TRBV23-1 falls under the ORF class, with uncertain function. V lost 3 bases and J lost 0; bases outside the gene matches: 17. This CDR3 is built from 19 residues. The covered CDR3 bases are TGCGCCAGCAGTCATAAAAAGGGACAGTCAAATCCCTTCTCCTACGAG. Translation gives CASSHKKGQSNPFSYE. The whole CDR3 is CASSHKKGQSNPFSYEQYF.

Worth noting for this clone: The read is 3 residues too short to cover the CDR3 end, so that end is filled in from the germline J gene. The chain recombines TRBV2 with TRBJ2-3, with TRBD2 matching 11 bases. The V segment lost 3 bases and the J segment 3 bases; nucleotides outside the gene matches: 5. CDR1 is SNHLY and CDR2 is FYNNEI in the germline V gene. The CDR3 length is 16 residues. CDR3 sequence reads: CASSDELAGVTDTQYF. The sequenced CDR3 bases are TGTGCCAGCAGTGACGAACTAGCGGGAGTAACAGATACG.

The sample holds many counts of this clone. The CDR3 loop reads CASSPTGGRHQPQHF. The covered CDR3 bases are TGTGCCAGCAGCCCAACGGGGGGTCGACATCAGCCC. V and J are TRBV5-6 and TRBJ1-5; maybe TRBD1 (5 bases). The missing CDR3 end, 3 residues past where the read stops, is filled in from the germline J gene. V lost 4 bases and J lost 5, with 16 bases in between. There are 15 residues in the CDR3. CDR1 and CDR2 from the germline V gene are SGHDT and YYEEEE.

A note on this clone: The read halts 3 residues ahead of the CDR3 end, with the missing end drawn from the germline J gene. The V gene is TRBV5-1, the J gene TRBJ2-3; maybe TRBD1 (5 bases). Trimming took off 4 bases at V and 1 base at J, with 7 bases between the two ends. Germline CDR1 reads SGHRS; CDR2 reads YFSETQ. The CDR3 length is 13 residues. CDR3 in amino acids: CASSEQGTDTQYF. Incomplete CDR3 DNA: TGCGCCAGCAGCGAACAGGGCACAGATACG.

This clone was counted many times. The read comes to an end 3 residues before the CDR3 does, leaving the germline J gene to fill in the end. V is TRBV7-9 and J is TRBJ2-5, with D tentatively TRBD1 (5 bases). Germline V lookup: CDR1 SEHNR, CDR2 FQNEAQ (reference sequence). The CDR3 length is 14 residues. V lost 1 base, J lost 5 bases, and 11 bases lay in between. The part of the CDR3 DNA that was read is TGTGCCAGCAGCTTAGGTGGGGCACGGGAGACC. This encodes CASSLGGARET. The CDR3 in its entirety is CASSLGGARETQYF.

This clone was recorded at least ten times. The CDR3 goes on 3 residues after the read ends, and that part is filled in from the germline J gene. The genes are TRBV19 and TRBJ2-1; D may be TRBD1 (6 bases). CDR1 and CDR2 (germline): LNHDA, SQIVND (reference sequence). This CDR3 is 17 amino acids long. V was shortened by 2 bases and J by 3 bases, with 17 bases between the two germline ends. The covered CDR3 bases are TGTGCCAGTAGTATAAGCCGCTTTCTGACAGGCTACAATGAG. Its protein is CASSISRFLTGYNE. The CDR3 in its entirety is CASSISRFLTGYNEQFF.

This clone has more than one count but fewer than ten. The read comes to an end 3 residues before the CDR3 does, leaving the germline J gene to fill in the end. This rearrangement joins TRBV19 to TRBJ1-3, with 9 positions matching TRBD1. Germline CDR1 is LNHDA and CDR2 is SQIVND (reference sequence). The CDR3 runs 15 residues. V lost 9 bases and J lost 0; bases outside the gene matches: 6. The CDR3 bases that were read are TGTGCCAGCACGTTGGACAGGGGCTCTGGAAACACC. This codes for CASTLDRGSGNT. The full CDR3 protein is CASTLDRGSGNTIYF.

This clone was picked up a small number of times. The read halts 3 residues ahead of the CDR3 end, with the missing end drawn from the germline J gene. The rearrangement links TRBV18 to TRBJ2-5; D possibly matches TRBD1 or TRBD2 (5 bases each). V lost 0 bases and J lost 4, with 12 bases in between. Germline V gene lookup returns CDR1 KGHSH and CDR2 LQKENI. The CDR3 has 15 residues. The CDR3 protein is CASSPPMRGGETQYF. Incomplete CDR3 DNA: TGTGCCAGCTCACCACCTATGAGGGGTGGAGAGACC.

This clone was seen many times. The CDR3 goes on 3 residues after the read ends, and that part is filled in from the germline J gene. This chain joins TRBV7-3 and TRBJ2-1; 10 nucleotides match TRBD1. Germline V gene data show CDR1 as SGHTA and CDR2 as FQGTGA. The trim removed 1 base at V and 7 bases at J, leaving 7 bases unmatched. This CDR3 comprises 16 residues. The CDR3: CASSLRPGQGRNEQFF. The sequenced CDR3 bases are TGTGCCAGCAGCTTAAGGCCGGGACAGGGGAGAAATGAG. The full variable domain, rest sourced from reference TRBV7-3 and TRBJ2-1, is GAGVSQTPSNKVTEKGKYVELRCDPISGHTALYWYRQSLGQGPEFLIYFQGTGAADDSGLPNDRFFAVRPEGSVSTLKIQRTERGDSAVYLCASSLRPGQGRNEQFFGPGTRLTVL.

This clone was seen a handful of times. The read terminates 3 residues ahead of where the CDR3 ends, so the germline J gene completes it. The genes are TRBV5-1 and TRBJ1-4, with 9 bases lining up with TRBD1. The V gene's germline CDR1 is SGHRS and CDR2 YFSETQ. This CDR3 spans 15 amino acids. The sequenced CDR3 bases are TGCGCCAGCAGCTCCCGGGACAGGGCCAATTCACCA. It translates to CASSSRDRANSP. The CDR3 in its entirety is CASSSRDRANSPLFF.

Note on this clone: Read coverage stops 3 residues before the CDR3 terminus; the germline J gene supplies the remainder. The chain employs TRBV30 and TRBJ2-4, with 8 bases matching TRBD2. CDR1 GTSNPN and CDR2 SVGIG come from the germline V gene (reference sequence). This CDR3 comprises 14 residues. The CDR3 DNA, read in part, is TGTGCCTGGAGTGTAATCGGGGGGGGCGATGGT. Encoded protein: CAWSVIGGGDG. The whole CDR3 reads CAWSVIGGGDGQYF. Drawing the rest from reference TRBV30 and TRBJ2-4, the complete variable domain is SQTIHQWPATLVQPVGSPLSLECTVEGTSNPNLYWYRQAAGRGLQLLFYSVGIGQISSEVPQNLSASRPQDRQFILSSKKLLLSDSGFYLCAWSVIGGGDGQYFGAGTRLSVL.

There are a few counts of this clone. An end of the junction does not agree with germline; a read error may underlie this. The CDR3 extends 3 residues past the end of the read, so its final part is completed from the germline J gene. The chain has TRBV11-2 and TRBJ2-7, with D perhaps matching TRBD1 (5 bases). The CDR3 totals 12 residues. Germline V CDR1 and CDR2: SGHAT, FQNNGV. Incomplete CDR3 DNA: TGTGCCAGCAGTTTAGGACACCACGAG. Amino acids: CASSLGHHE. The CDR3 in its entirety is CASSLGHHEQYF.

With respect to this clone: The observed sequence ends 3 residues before the CDR3 terminus, with the missing tail filled in from the germline J gene. J is TRBJ2-3 and V is TRBV6-1; D is perhaps TRBD2 (7 bases). The germline V gene encodes CDR1 MNHNS and CDR2 SASEGT. The CDR3 sequence is 15 residues long. The sequenced CDR3 bases are TGTGCCAGCAGTGAAGGGGCGGGGGCCGAAGAGACG. It specifies CASSEGAGAEET. The full CDR3 is CASSEGAGAEETQYF.

This clone was seen many times. The read ends 3 residues shy of where the CDR3 ends; the end is completed using the germline J gene. V usage is TRBV5-1 and J usage is TRBJ1-1; 9 bases map to TRBD1. CDR3 length: 12 amino acids. Germline V gene lookup returns CDR1 SGHRS and CDR2 YFSETQ. CDR3 amino acids: CASSWDRAEAFF. CDR3 DNA, as far as it was read: TGCGCCAGCAGCTGGGACAGGGCCGAA.

This clone occurred a few times. The read stops 3 residues short of the end of the CDR3; the missing end is completed from the germline J gene. This chain uses TRBV30 with TRBJ2-7, with 10 nucleotides matching TRBD2. Germline V gene lookup returns CDR1 GTSNPN and CDR2 SVGIG (reference sequence). The CDR3 has 15 residues. Trimming at V came to 0 bases and at J to 5 bases, leaving 7 bases not matched to a gene. The covered CDR3 bases are TGTGCCTGGAGTGTACTAGCGGGACCTTGGGACGAG. Its protein is CAWSVLAGPWDE. The CDR3 in full is CAWSVLAGPWDEQYF.

With respect to this clone: Read data end 3 residues before the CDR3 end; the end is taken from the germline J gene. The chain is built from TRBV18 and TRBJ2-7, with TRBD2 matching 10 bases. Germline V CDR1 and CDR2: KGHSH, LQKENI. There are 13 residues in the CDR3. J lost 6 bases, V lost 3 bases, and 2 bases had no gene match. The covered CDR3 bases are TGTGCCAGCTCACCTGGGACTAGCGTCGAG. This translates into CASSPGTSVE. The full-length CDR3 reads as CASSPGTSVEQYF.

This clone was found many times. The missing CDR3 end, 3 residues past where the read stops, is filled in from the germline J gene. The gene calls are TRBV20-1 and TRBJ2-1, with 8 bases fitting TRBD2. The V gene end was trimmed by 3 bases and the J gene end by 3 bases; junction bases not matched to a gene: 10. CDR3 length equals 16 residues. Per the germline V gene, CDR1 is DFQATT and CDR2 is SNEGSKA (reference sequence). The CDR3 DNA, read in part, is TGCAGTGCTAGGCTAGCGGGCCCCAATTTCTACAATGAG. Amino acid sequence: CSARLAGPNFYNE. The CDR3 in full is CSARLAGPNFYNEQFF.

This clone was seen ten or more times. The read ends 3 residues early relative to the CDR3; the germline J gene fills the gap. The V call is TRBV5-1, the J call TRBJ1-1; a possible D gene is TRBD1 (6 bases). Germline V gives CDR1 SGHRS, CDR2 YFSETQ. The V end lost 0 bases, the J end lost 0 bases, and 9 bases lay between the germline ends. This CDR3 has 15 amino acids. CDR3 protein: CASSLGTALNTEAFF. The sequenced CDR3 bases are TGCGCCAGCAGCTTGGGGACAGCCTTGAACACTGAA.